This TCR beta chain was observed in a study of blood T cell repertoires in COVID-19. Background on the study: Samples taken during acute and convalescent COVID-19 were collected in the United States, Italy and Spain. The analysed material was cDNA or gDNA that came from T cells, B-cell-depleted T cells, or PBMCs.

In the original workflow: Using reference gene primer amplification, nucleated cell counts were estimated. Repertoires were generated with immunoSEQ multiplex PCR, while TCRdb's copy carries only in-frame clones and drops some. The V and J calls and clone size are taken from that table; D and trimming were inferred from the DNA. This table holds about 200,000 clones, around 80% found once. V dropped 2 bases and J dropped 6; count of bases not matched to a gene: 11. Germline V gene data show CDR1 as KGHSH and CDR2 as LQKENI. The CDR3 is 16 amino acids. This receptor was identified in a woman of 80 years or more with active or convalescent COVID-19. Sample: peripheral blood. V and J are TRBV18 and TRBJ2-7; the match to TRBD2 covers 9 bases. CDR3 protein: CASSPNRGLAAGEQYF. The DNA for the CDR3 is TGTGCCAGCTCACCAAATCGGGGACTAGCCGCGGGCGAGCAGTACTTC.